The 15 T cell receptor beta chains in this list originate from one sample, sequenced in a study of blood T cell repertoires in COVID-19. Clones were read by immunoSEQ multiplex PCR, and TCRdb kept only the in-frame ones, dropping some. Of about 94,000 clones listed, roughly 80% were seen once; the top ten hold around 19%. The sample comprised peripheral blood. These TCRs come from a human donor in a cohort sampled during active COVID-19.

The CDR3 DNA sequence: TGTGCCAGCAGCCAGCGGGGTCGAAATTCACCCCTCCACTTT. Amino acids: CASSQRGRNSPLHF. J is TRBJ1-6 and V is TRBV4-2; D gene unclear. Germline lookup yields CDR1 LGHNA and CDR2 YNFKEQ. The CDR3 covers 14 residues. Trimming left V 3 bases short and J 7 bases short, with 10 bases between.

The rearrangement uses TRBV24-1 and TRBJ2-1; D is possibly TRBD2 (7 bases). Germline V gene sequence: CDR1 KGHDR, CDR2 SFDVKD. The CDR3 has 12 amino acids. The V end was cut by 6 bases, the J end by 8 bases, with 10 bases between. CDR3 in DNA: TGTGCCACCAGTTCCGGGGGGCATGAGCAGTTCTTC. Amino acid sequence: CATSSGGHEQFF.

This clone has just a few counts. This CDR3 reads CASRQAPNTEAFF. CDR3 nucleotides: TGTGCCAGTCGACAGGCCCCGAACACTGAAGCTTTCTTT. This rearrangement joins TRBV2 to TRBJ1-1; possibly TRBD1 for D (6 bases). CDR3 length: 13 residues. Germline V gives CDR1 SNHLY, CDR2 FYNNEI. Deletions cut 9 bases from V and 1 base from J, with 12 bases between.

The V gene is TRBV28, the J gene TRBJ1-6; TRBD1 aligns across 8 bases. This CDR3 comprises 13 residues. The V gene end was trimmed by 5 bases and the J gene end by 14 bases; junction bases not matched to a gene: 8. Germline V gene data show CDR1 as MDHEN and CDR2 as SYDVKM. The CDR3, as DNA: TGTGCCAGCAGTCCTGGGACAGGTCGGGCCCTCCACTTT. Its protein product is CASSPGTGRALHF.

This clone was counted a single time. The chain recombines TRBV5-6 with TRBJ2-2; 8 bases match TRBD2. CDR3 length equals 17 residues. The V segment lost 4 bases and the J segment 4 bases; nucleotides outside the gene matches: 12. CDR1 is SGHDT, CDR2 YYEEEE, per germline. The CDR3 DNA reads TGTGCCAGCAGCCAAATGGGACTAGGGTACCGCACCGGGGAGCTGTTTTTT. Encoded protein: CASSQMGLGYRTGELFF.

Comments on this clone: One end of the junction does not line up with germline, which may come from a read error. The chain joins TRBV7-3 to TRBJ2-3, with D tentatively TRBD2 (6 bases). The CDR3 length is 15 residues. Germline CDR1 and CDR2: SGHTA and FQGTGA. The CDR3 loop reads CASSLTGTGGDTQYF. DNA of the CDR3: TGTGCCAGCAGTTTAACGGGTACTGGAGGGGATACGCAGTATTTT.

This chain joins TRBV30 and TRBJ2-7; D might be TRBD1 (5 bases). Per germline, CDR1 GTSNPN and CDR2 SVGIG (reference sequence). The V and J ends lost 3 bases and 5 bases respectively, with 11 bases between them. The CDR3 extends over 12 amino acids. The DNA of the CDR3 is TGTGCCTGGAGGGCAGGGCTTCACGAGCAGTACTTC. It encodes CAWRAGLHEQYF.

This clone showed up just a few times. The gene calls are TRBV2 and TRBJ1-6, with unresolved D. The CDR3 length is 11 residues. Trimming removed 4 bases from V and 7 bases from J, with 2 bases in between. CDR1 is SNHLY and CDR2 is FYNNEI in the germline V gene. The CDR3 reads CASSVNSPLHF. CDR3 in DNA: TGTGCCAGCAGTGTAAATTCACCCCTCCACTTT.

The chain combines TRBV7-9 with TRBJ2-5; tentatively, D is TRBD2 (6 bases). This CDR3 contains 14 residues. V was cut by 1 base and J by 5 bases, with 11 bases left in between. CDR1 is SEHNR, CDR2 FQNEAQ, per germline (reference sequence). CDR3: CASSLDGSGETQYF. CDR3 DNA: TGTGCCAGCAGCTTAGACGGGAGCGGTGAGACCCAGTACTTC.

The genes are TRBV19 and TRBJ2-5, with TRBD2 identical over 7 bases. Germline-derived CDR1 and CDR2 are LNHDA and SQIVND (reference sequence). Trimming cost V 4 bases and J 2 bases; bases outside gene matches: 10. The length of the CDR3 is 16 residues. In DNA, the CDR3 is TGTGCCAGTAGTAAAACCGGCGGGGGAGGTCAAGAGACCCAGTACTTC. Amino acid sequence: CASSKTGGGGQETQYF.

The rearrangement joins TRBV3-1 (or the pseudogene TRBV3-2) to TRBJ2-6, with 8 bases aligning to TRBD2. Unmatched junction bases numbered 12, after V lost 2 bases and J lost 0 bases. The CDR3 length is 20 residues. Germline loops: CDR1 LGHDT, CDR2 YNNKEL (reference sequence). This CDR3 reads CASSQMASGSSSSGANVLTF. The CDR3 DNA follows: TGTGCCAGCAGCCAAATGGCTAGCGGGTCCTCTAGCTCTGGGGCCAACGTCCTGACTTTC.

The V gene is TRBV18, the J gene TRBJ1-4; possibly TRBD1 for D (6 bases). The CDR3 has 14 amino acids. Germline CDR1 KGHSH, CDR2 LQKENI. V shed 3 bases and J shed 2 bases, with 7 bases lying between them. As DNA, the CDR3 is TGTGCCAGCTCACCGAGGGGGACTAATGAAAAACTGTTTTTT. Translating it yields CASSPRGTNEKLFF.

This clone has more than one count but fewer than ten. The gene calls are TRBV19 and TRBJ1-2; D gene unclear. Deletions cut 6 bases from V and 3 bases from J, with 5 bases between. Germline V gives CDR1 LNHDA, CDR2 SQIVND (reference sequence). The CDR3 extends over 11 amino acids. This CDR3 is CASRRYYGYTF. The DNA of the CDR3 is TGTGCCAGTAGACGGTACTATGGCTACACCTTC.

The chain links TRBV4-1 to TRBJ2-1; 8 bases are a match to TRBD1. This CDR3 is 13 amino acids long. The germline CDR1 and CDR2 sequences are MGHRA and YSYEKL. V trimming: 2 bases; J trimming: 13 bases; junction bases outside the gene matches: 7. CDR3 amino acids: CASSQSYRGEQFF. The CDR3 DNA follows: TGCGCCAGCAGCCAATCCTACAGGGGGGAACAGTTCTTC.

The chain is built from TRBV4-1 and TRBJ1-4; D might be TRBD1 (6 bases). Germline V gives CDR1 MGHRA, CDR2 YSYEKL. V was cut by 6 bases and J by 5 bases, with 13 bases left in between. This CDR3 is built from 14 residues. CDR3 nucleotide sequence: TGCGCCAGCAGTCCCGGGACATTGAATGAAAAACTGTTTTTT. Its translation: CASSPGTLNEKLFF.